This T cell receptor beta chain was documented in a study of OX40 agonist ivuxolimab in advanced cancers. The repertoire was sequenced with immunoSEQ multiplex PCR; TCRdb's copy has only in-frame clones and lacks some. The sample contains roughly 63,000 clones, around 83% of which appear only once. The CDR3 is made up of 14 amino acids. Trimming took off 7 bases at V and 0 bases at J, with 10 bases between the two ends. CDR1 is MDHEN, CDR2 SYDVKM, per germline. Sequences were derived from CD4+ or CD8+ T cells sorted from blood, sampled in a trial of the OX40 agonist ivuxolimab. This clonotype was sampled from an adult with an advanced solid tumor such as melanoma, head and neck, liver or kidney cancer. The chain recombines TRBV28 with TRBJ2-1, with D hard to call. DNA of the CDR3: TGTGCCAGCAACCCTCAGAGCTCCTACAATGAGCAGTTCTTC. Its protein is CASNPQSSYNEQFF.